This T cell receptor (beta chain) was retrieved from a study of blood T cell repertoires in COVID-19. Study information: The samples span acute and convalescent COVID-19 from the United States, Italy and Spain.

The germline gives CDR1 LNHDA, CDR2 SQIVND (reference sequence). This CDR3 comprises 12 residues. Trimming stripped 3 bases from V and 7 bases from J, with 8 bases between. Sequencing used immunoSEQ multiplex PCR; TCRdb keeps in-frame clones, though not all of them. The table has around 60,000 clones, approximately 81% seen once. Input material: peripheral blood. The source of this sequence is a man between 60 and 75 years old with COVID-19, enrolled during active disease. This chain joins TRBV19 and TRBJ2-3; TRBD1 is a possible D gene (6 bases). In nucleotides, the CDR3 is TGTGCCAGTAGTATGGACAGTCATACGCAGTATTTT. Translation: CASSMDSHTQYF.